The entry that follows covers one T cell receptor (beta chain) sequence. Its target is unknown. Other DNA sequences in the sample encode the same CDR3. CDR3 length equals 12 residues. The germline V and J ends were trimmed by 6 bases and 0 bases, with 5 bases remaining between them. The V gene's germline CDR1 is SNHLY and CDR2 FYNNEI. Original processing methods: Junction-only sequences without quality scores were provided by ImmunoSEQ, so filtering was different. Assay: immunoSEQ multiplex PCR; the TCRdb copy retains only in-frame clones and omits some. V, J and clone size derive from that table, while D and trimming were established from the DNA sequence. This sample has about 2.1 million clones, with around 93% found just once. The sample belongs to a study of shared clonotypes between healthy human individuals. It was CD45RO-negative cells, positively selected for CCR7, that made up naive CD8 cells, with terminally differentiated effector memory CD45RA+ cells excluded. Donors were healthy HIV-negative adults without recent acute infections or vaccinations.

Notes on the study in general: Clonotypes shared by all four donors outscored non-shared clonotypes in generation probability. Naive CD4 clonotypes were shared across several donors at about 5%.

Material: naive CD8+ T cells from PBMCs. The sequence derives from a man between 18 and 29 years old in good health. Some clones in this sample may be carry-over from other donors' samples. The gene calls are TRBV2 and TRBJ1-1; D not certain. This CDR3 is CASRAMNTEAFF. Written as DNA, the CDR3 is TGTGCCAGCAGGGCTATGAACACTGAAGCTTTCTTT. Supplemented by reference TRBV2 and TRBJ1-1, the full variable domain reads EPEVTQTPSHQVTQMGQEVILRCVPISNHLYFYWYRQILGQKVEFLVSFYNNEISEKSEIFDDQFSVERPDGSNFTLKIRSTKLEDSAMYFCASRAMNTEAFFGQGTRLTVV.